This TCR beta chain was profiled in a study of vaccination and CD4 T cells after COVID-19. An Oncomine TCR Beta short-read assay was used to sequence the DNA from cultured CD4+ T cells. TCRdb reprocessed the PCR reads via MiXCR and lists one record per CDR3 protein. The sample carries about 7,000 distinct CDR3 sequences, roughly 61% recorded once. The CDR3 runs to 17 residues. CDR1 SGHTA and CDR2 FQGNSA come from the germline V gene. Unmatched junction bases numbered 15, after V lost 4 bases and J lost 8 bases. Treatment given: roughly 10-day PBMC culture with coronavirus spike peptide pools or control peptides (ViraFEST assay). A negative selection step was used to isolate CD4+ T cells once culture had run for 10 to 11 days. As concerns this clonotype: Its antigen is still unknown.

The sequencing sample was made of CD4+ T cells from blood, cultured in vitro. The chain couples TRBV7-2 to TRBJ1-2; 11 bases are a match to TRBD1. The receptor was derived from a human donor who had recovered from COVID-19. CDR3 residues: CASSSGTGGFRVKGYTF. The DNA of the CDR3 is TGTGCCAGCAGCTCGGGGACAGGGGGATTCAGGGTGAAGGGCTACACCTTC.